The 22 T cell receptor beta chains below all came from one sample that was sequenced in a study of T cells in Graves' hyperthyroidism and ophthalmopathy (dated by TCRdb to about 2019). The library was generated by multiplex PCR. Sequenced on an Illumina HiSeq 2000. Amplification of TCR beta CDR3 regions was carried out from RNA transcripts. The TCR CDR3 was subjected to a first round of RT-PCR using the HTBI primer set and the Qiagen OneStep RT-PCR kit. The raw public data were reprocessed by TCRdb itself: fastp quality trimming at Q25, MiXCR clonotype calling, in-frame beta chains only. Every CDR3 protein is listed once, alongside the most common genes and DNA of its rows. In this sample the table shows about 690,000 distinct CDR3 sequences, around a sixth of which occur a single time. The ten largest clones represent around a sixth of the sample. Sample: blood. These receptors were taken from a man in his fifties or sixties with Graves' hyperthyroidism.

This clonotype was seen only a few times. This chain joins TRBV10-3 and TRBJ1-2; D uncertain. Trimming removed 3 bases at V and 6 bases at J, with 20 bases between. Germline CDR1 ENHRY, CDR2 SYGVKD. The CDR3 runs to 16 residues. CDR3 protein: CAISDLSETRRDGYTF. The DNA for the CDR3 is TGTGCCATCAGTGACCTGTCGGAAACTCGGAGGGATGGCTACACCTTC.

At least ten counts were recorded for this clonotype. The CDR3 bases are TGTGCCAGCAGTTTGGGGGTGAACTATGGCTACACCTTC. Protein: CASSLGVNYGYTF. The chain links TRBV28 to TRBJ1-2; TRBD1 might be the D (5 bases). CDR3 length: 13 residues. Germline CDR1 MDHEN, CDR2 SYDVKM. V lost 3 bases, J lost 2 bases, and 7 bases lay in between.

The CDR3 nucleotides are TGTGCCAGCAGTAACCGGGAGGCGGCCTACGAGCAGTACTTC. As protein: CASSNREAAYEQYF. The rearrangement links TRBV27 to TRBJ2-7; 7 nucleotides agree with TRBD2. The CDR3 runs to 14 residues. With V trimmed by 5 bases and J by 2 bases, 6 bases remained unmatched. Germline CDR1 is MNHEY and CDR2 is SMNVEV (reference sequence).

This clonotype was counted a few times. This rearrangement joins TRBV20-1 to TRBJ2-3; 12 nucleotides match TRBD2. Germline V gene sequence: CDR1 DFQATT, CDR2 SNEGSKA (reference sequence). This CDR3 has 14 residues. CDR3 sequence reads: CSLRLAGEKDTQYF. In DNA, the CDR3 is TGCAGCCTTAGACTAGCGGGAGAGAAAGATACGCAGTATTTT.

This clonotype was counted ten times or more. The J gene is TRBJ2-5, the V gene TRBV7-6, with TRBD2 identical over 16 bases. Trimming cost V 7 bases and J 5 bases; bases outside gene matches: 7. This CDR3 spans 16 amino acids. The V gene's germline CDR1 is SGHVS and CDR2 FNYEAQ. This chain's CDR3 is CASTTGTSGRGETQYF. The CDR3 DNA reads TGTGCCAGCACCACCGGGACTAGCGGGAGGGGGGAGACCCAGTACTTC.

In this sample, this clonotype turned up many times. The chain is built from TRBV9 and TRBJ2-4, with D maybe TRBD1 (7 bases). Germline values: CDR1 SGDLS, CDR2 YYNGEE. The V end was cut by 0 bases, the J end by 8 bases, with 18 bases between. The CDR3 loop spans 16 amino acids. CDR3 residues: CASSVGVGGGGDIQYF. Written as DNA, the CDR3 is TGTGCCAGCAGCGTAGGGGTAGGAGGGGGCGGAGACATTCAGTACTTC. Full variable domain (rest looked up from reference TRBV9 and TRBJ2-4): DSGVTQTPKHLITATGQRVTLRCSPRSGDLSVYWYQQSLDQGLQFLIQYYNGEERAKGNILERFSAQQFPDLHSELNLSSLELGDSALYFCASSVGVGGGGDIQYFGAGTRLSVL.

This clonotype was counted at least ten times. The chain uses TRBV2 and TRBJ1-3; D remains unclear. Germline V lookup: CDR1 SNHLY, CDR2 FYNNEI. This CDR3 has 16 residues. Trimming shortened V by 4 bases and J by 4 bases, and 17 bases separated the two germline ends. DNA of the CDR3: TGTGCCAGCAGTGGGGAAGGGCTTCGTTTCGGAAACACCATATATTTT. Translated, it gives CASSGEGLRFGNTIYF.

Many counts were recorded for this clonotype. The chain combines TRBV11-2 with TRBJ2-7; tentatively, D is TRBD1 (6 bases). Germline CDR1 SGHAT, CDR2 FQNNGV. V lost 5 bases to trimming and J lost 4 bases, with 15 bases between them. The CDR3 consists of 14 residues. CDR3 residues: CASSPEQGPYEQYF. As DNA, the CDR3 is TGTGCCAGCAGCCCCGAACAGGGACCATACGAGCAGTACTTC.

For this clonotype: This could be a read error, since a much larger clone is one nucleotide away. V gene TRBV9 combines with J gene TRBJ2-3, with 10 bases identical to TRBD2. J lost 2 bases, V lost 3 bases, and 3 bases had no gene match. The CDR3 has 15 residues. In germline, CDR1 is SGDLS, CDR2 YYNGEE. The CDR3 DNA sequence: TGTGCCAGCAGCGCCGGGACTAGCGACACAGATACGCAGTATTTT. This gives the protein CASSAGTSDTDTQYF.

A few counts support this clonotype. The rearrangement uses TRBV28 and TRBJ2-2; D is unclear. This CDR3 contains 19 residues. Germline V CDR1 and CDR2: MDHEN, SYDVKM. Trimming removed 4 bases from V and 4 bases from J, with 25 bases in between. The chain's CDR3 is CASSSDSGGFRISTGELFF. The CDR3 coding sequence is TGTGCCAGCAGTTCGGATTCTGGTGGGTTCAGGATTAGCACCGGGGAGCTGTTTTTT.

The table lists this clonotype with a few counts. The CDR3 loop is CASSYSISPGAGELFF. The CDR3 nucleotides read TGTGCCAGCAGTTACTCGATATCCCCGGGGGCCGGGGAGCTGTTTTTT. V is TRBV6-2 or TRBV6-3 and J is TRBJ2-2; perhaps TRBD2 as D (6 bases). V shed 0 bases and J shed 6 bases, with 14 bases lying between them. CDR3 length equals 16 residues. Looked up from germline, CDR1 is MNHEY and CDR2 is SVGEGT.

The J gene is TRBJ2-1, the V gene TRBV18, with 12 nucleotides matching TRBD2. Trimming cost V 5 bases and J 10 bases; bases outside gene matches: 6. Germline assignment: CDR1 KGHSH and CDR2 LQKENI. The CDR3 is made up of 14 amino acids. CDR3 protein: CASSTLAGGLEQFF. DNA of the CDR3: TGTGCCAGCTCAACACTAGCGGGAGGCTTGGAGCAGTTCTTC.

The J gene is TRBJ1-1, the V gene TRBV5-5; maybe TRBD1 (5 bases). Germline V gene sequence: CDR1 SGHKS, CDR2 YYEKEE (reference sequence). The V end was cut by 2 bases, the J end by 3 bases, with 8 bases between. The length of the CDR3 is 13 residues. CDR3 in amino acids: CASSFSRDTEAFF. CDR3 bases: TGTGCCAGCAGCTTTAGCAGGGACACTGAAGCTTTCTTT.

This chain joins TRBV5-1 and TRBJ1-1; D is unresolved. Germline V CDR1 and CDR2: SGHRS, YFSETQ. The CDR3 consists of 14 residues. V lost 0 bases and J lost 0, with 6 bases in between. The CDR3 DNA reads TGCGCCAGCAGCTTGGATCACCTGAACACTGAAGCTTTCTTT. This codes for CASSLDHLNTEAFF.

Only a few counts were recorded for this clonotype. The CDR3 sequence is CASRTTVSSGNTIYF. For the CDR3, the DNA is TGTGCCAGCAGGACAACAGTCAGCTCTGGAAACACCATATATTTT. The V and J genes are TRBV12-3 or TRBV12-4 and TRBJ1-3; D ambiguous. CDR3 length: 15 amino acids. Trimming took 6 bases from V and 0 from J, leaving 12 bases between them.

This clonotype appeared a few times. The gene calls are TRBV5-5 and TRBJ2-7, with D possibly matching TRBD2 (6 bases). The CDR3 runs 16 residues. Trimming removed 0 bases at V and 7 bases at J, with 20 bases between. Per the germline V gene, CDR1 is SGHKS and CDR2 is YYEKEE (reference sequence). The CDR3: CASSLARTIGQDEQYF. The CDR3 DNA is TGTGCCAGCAGCTTGGCCAGGACTATCGGGCAGGATGAGCAGTACTTC.

There are many counts of this clonotype. The V call is TRBV18, the J call TRBJ2-3; D not certain. The CDR3 sequence is 14 residues long. V lost 2 bases to trimming and J lost 0 bases, with 6 bases between them. Germline CDR1 KGHSH, CDR2 LQKENI. CDR3 region: CASSPRHSTDTQYF. The CDR3 DNA is TGTGCCAGCTCACCAAGGCACAGCACAGATACGCAGTATTTT.

This clonotype was counted ten times or more. The chain is built from TRBV7-9 and TRBJ2-5; 7 bases align to TRBD1. This CDR3 is built from 15 residues. V shed 3 bases, J shed 2 bases, and the junction held 6 bases outside the gene matches. Germline CDR1 is SEHNR and CDR2 is FQNEAQ (reference sequence). CDR3: CASSLNGRGQETQYF. As DNA, the CDR3 is TGTGCCAGCAGCTTGAACGGCAGGGGGCAAGAGACCCAGTACTTC.

This chain uses TRBV20-1 with TRBJ1-4; 8 bases are shared with TRBD1. This CDR3 comprises 15 residues. Trimming cost V 0 bases and J 8 bases; bases outside gene matches: 8. Germline CDR1 is DFQATT and CDR2 is SNEGSKA (reference sequence). CDR3 in amino acids: CSARDVTGAGEKLFF. The CDR3 DNA reads as TGCAGTGCTAGAGACGTGACAGGGGCTGGAGAAAAACTGTTTTTT.

This clonotype was detected many times. This rearrangement joins TRBV6-1 to TRBJ1-2; D remains ambiguous. Trimming took off 5 bases at V and 9 bases at J, with 13 bases between the two ends. Germline loops: CDR1 MNHNS, CDR2 SASEGT. The CDR3 loop spans 12 amino acids. As DNA, the CDR3 is TGTGCCAGCAGTTACGCGGTGGAAAGCTACACCTTC. As protein: CASSYAVESYTF.

On this clonotype: One base away lies a much larger clone, so this may be a sequencing read error. The chain is built from TRBV7-8 and TRBJ1-2; no definite D call. CDR3 length: 15 amino acids. Trimming shortened V by 6 bases and J by 7 bases, and 21 bases separated the two germline ends. CDR1 SGHVS and CDR2 FQNEAQ come from the germline V gene. The CDR3 is CASSRSLLYGCGYTF. The CDR3 DNA reads TGTGCCAGCAGTCGCTCCTTGCTATATGGCTGTGGCTACACCTTC.

This chain connects TRBV11-2 to TRBJ2-3; 12 bases line up with TRBD2. J gave up 1 base and V 7 bases, and 12 bases lay outside the gene matches. Germline V gene lookup returns CDR1 SGHAT and CDR2 FQNNGV. This CDR3 spans 18 amino acids. The CDR3 reads CASISGLAGGGRTDTQYF. CDR3 nucleotides: TGTGCCAGCATATCAGGTCTAGCGGGAGGGGGGCGCACAGATACGCAGTATTTT.